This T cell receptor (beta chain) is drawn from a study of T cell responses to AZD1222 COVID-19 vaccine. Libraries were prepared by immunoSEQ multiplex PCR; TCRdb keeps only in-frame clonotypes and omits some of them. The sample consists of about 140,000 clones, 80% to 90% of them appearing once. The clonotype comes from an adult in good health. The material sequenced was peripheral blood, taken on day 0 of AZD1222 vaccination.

In DNA, the CDR3 is TGTGCCAGTAGTCCCCGATTCGGACAGGGGGCCCTCTATGGCTACACCTTC. The encoded protein is CASSPRFGQGALYGYTF. This chain joins TRBV19 and TRBJ1-2; 11 bases fit TRBD1. This CDR3 has 17 amino acids. In germline, CDR1 is LNHDA, CDR2 SQIVND (reference sequence). V lost 5 bases, J lost 4 bases, and 12 bases stayed unmatched.